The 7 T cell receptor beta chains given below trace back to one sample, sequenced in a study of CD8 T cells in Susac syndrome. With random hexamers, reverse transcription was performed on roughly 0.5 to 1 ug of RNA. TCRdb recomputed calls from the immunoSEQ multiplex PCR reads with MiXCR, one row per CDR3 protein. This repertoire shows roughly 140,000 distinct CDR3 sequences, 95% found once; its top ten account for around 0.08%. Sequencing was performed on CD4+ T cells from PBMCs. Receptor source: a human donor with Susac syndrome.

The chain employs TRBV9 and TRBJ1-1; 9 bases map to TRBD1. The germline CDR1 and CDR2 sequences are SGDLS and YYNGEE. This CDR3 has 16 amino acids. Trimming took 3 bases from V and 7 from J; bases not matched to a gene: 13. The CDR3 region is CASSALPGQGINEAFF. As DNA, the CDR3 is TGTGCCAGCAGCGCTCTTCCGGGACAGGGAATTAATGAAGCTTTCTTT.

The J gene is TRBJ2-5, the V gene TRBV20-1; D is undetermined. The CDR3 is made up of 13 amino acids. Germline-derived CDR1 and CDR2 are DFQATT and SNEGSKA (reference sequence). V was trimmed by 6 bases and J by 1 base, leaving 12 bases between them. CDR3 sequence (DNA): TGCAGTGCCCCTCATCACCTCCAAGAGACCCAGTACTTC. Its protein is CSAPHHLQETQYF.

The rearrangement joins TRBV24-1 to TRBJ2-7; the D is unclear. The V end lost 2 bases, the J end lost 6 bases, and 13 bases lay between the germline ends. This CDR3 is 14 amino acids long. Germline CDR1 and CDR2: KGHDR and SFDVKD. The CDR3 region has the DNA TGTGCCACCAGTGATTCCCCTCCCGTCGGCGAGCAGTACTTC. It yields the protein CATSDSPPVGEQYF.

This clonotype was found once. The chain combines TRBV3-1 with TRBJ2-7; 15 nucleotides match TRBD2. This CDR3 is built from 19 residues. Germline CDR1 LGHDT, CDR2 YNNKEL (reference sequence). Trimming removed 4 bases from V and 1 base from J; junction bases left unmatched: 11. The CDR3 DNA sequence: TGTGCCAGCAGCCGCAAAGGACCGGGACTAGCGGGAGGTTCCTACGAGCAGTACTTC. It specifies CASSRKGPGLAGGSYEQYF.

The CDR3 region has the DNA TGCAGCTTGGGGCGGGGGGGCTACAATGAGCAGTTCTTC. Its protein is CSLGRGGYNEQFF. The rearrangement uses TRBV29-1 and TRBJ2-1, with TRBD2 matching over 9 bases. The germline CDR1 and CDR2 sequences are SQVTM and ANQGSEA. There are 13 residues in the CDR3. J was trimmed by 3 bases and V by 8 bases; bases with no gene match: 5.

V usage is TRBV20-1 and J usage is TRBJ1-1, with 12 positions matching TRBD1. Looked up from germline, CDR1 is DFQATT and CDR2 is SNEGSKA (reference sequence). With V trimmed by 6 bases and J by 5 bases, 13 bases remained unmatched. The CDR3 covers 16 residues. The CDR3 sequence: CSAPRGTGGAGTEAFF. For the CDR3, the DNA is TGCAGTGCCCCTAGGGGGACAGGGGGCGCAGGAACTGAAGCTTTCTTT.

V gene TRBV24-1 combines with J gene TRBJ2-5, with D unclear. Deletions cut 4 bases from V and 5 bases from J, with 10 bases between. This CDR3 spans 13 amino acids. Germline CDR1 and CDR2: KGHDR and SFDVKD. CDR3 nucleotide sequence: TGTGCCACCAGTGACCCGCCCTTGGAGACCCAGTACTTC. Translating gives CATSDPPLETQYF.